The 28 T cell receptor beta chains given below trace back to one sample, sequenced in a study of cytomegalovirus exposure and HLA in healthy donors. The PCR employed 60 Vbeta primers together with 13 Jbeta primers. Only in-frame clones appear in the TCRdb table, and some are missing; sequencing was by immunoSEQ multiplex PCR. This table holds approximately 160,000 clones, roughly 80% found once. The sequencing input was PBMCs. All receptors derive from a boy aged 2 to 10 in good health and CMV-seronegative.

J is TRBJ2-1 and V is TRBV7-9, with 9 bases identical to TRBD2. This CDR3 has 18 residues. V shed 5 bases, J shed 4 bases, and the junction held 15 bases outside the gene matches. Germline V gene sequence: CDR1 SEHNR, CDR2 FQNEAQ (reference sequence). CDR3 DNA: TGTGCCAGCAGCCCTAGGAGGGGAGGACTAGCGAAGTACAATGAGCAGTTCTTC. This encodes CASSPRRGGLAKYNEQFF.

This chain joins TRBV13 and TRBJ2-5, with D unclear. The end of the DNA aligns better with TRBJ2-7, so the J call may be wrong. CDR1 PRHDT and CDR2 FYEKMQ come from the germline V gene (reference sequence). CDR3 length equals 13 residues. The CDR3 reads CASSPRTDYEQYF. Here the CDR3 DNA reads TGTGCCAGCAGCCCCCGTACTGACTACGAGCAGTACTTC.

This clone was counted once. This rearrangement joins TRBV7-9 to TRBJ2-2; 9 bases align to TRBD1. The germline CDR1 and CDR2 sequences are SEHNR and FQNEAQ (reference sequence). The V gene end was trimmed by 5 bases and the J gene end by 0 bases; junction bases not matched to a gene: 4. This CDR3 spans 16 amino acids. CDR3 coding DNA: TGTGCCAGCAGCCAGGGACAGGGCCCGAACACCGGGGAGCTGTTTTTT. Amino acid sequence: CASSQGQGPNTGELFF.

The rearrangement links TRBV6-1 to TRBJ2-1; 16 bases are a match to TRBD2. This CDR3 comprises 15 residues. Germline loops: CDR1 MNHNS, CDR2 SASEGT. V dropped 4 bases and J dropped 16; count of bases not matched to a gene: 10. CDR3 bases: TGTGCCAGCAGTGCACCGGGACTAGCGGGAGGGGCGCTCTTCTTC. Protein sequence: CASSAPGLAGGALFF.

The J gene is TRBJ2-5, the V gene TRBV28, with 15 positions matching TRBD2. Germline values: CDR1 MDHEN, CDR2 SYDVKM. The CDR3 runs 16 residues. J gave up 4 bases and V 5 bases, and 5 bases lay outside the gene matches. The CDR3 protein is CASSPGLAGGLETQYF. The CDR3 DNA is TGTGCCAGCAGTCCGGGACTAGCGGGAGGACTAGAGACCCAGTACTTC.

The V call is TRBV20-1, the J call TRBJ1-1; D unclear. Per the germline V gene, CDR1 is DFQATT and CDR2 is SNEGSKA (reference sequence). The CDR3 has 11 residues. V lost 4 bases, J lost 1 base, and 4 bases lay in between. The CDR3 DNA reads TGCAGTGCTACAGGGAACACTGAAGCTTTCTTT. Translation: CSATGNTEAFF.

The rearrangement uses TRBV6-1 and TRBJ2-7, with 7 bases lining up with TRBD1. V lost 5 bases and J lost 4; bases outside the gene matches: 8. The CDR3 totals 14 residues. Germline CDR1 is MNHNS and CDR2 is SASEGT. In DNA, the CDR3 is TGTGCCAGCAGTTCGGACAGGACCGGGTACGAGCAGTACTTC. It encodes CASSSDRTGYEQYF.

The chain joins TRBV10-1 to TRBJ2-3; 9 nucleotides match TRBD2. Germline V gives CDR1 WNHNN, CDR2 SYGVQD (reference sequence). Germline trimming cut 0 bases from V and 6 bases from J; bases unmatched to any gene: 4. The CDR3 is 15 amino acids. The CDR3 DNA is TGCGCCAGCAGTGAGTCCCTAGCGGGACAGGATACGCAGTATTTT. Its translation: CASSESLAGQDTQYF.

This sequence joins TRBV7-9 and TRBJ2-1, with D possibly being TRBD1 (6 bases). Germline-derived CDR1 and CDR2 are SEHNR and FQNEAQ (reference sequence). The germline V and J ends were trimmed by 1 base and 5 bases, with 9 bases remaining between them. This CDR3 contains 14 residues. The CDR3 loop reads CASSLETGDNEQFF. As DNA, the CDR3 is TGTGCCAGCAGCTTAGAGACAGGAGACAATGAGCAGTTCTTC.

The chain uses TRBV7-9 and TRBJ2-7, with 9 bases identical to TRBD2. Germline V lookup: CDR1 SEHNR, CDR2 FQNEAQ (reference sequence). CDR3 length: 14 amino acids. After removal of 6 bases from V and 0 bases from J, the junction contained 3 bases not matched to a gene. The CDR3 sequence is CASRPSGNSYEQYF. The CDR3 coding sequence is TGTGCCAGCAGGCCTAGCGGGAACTCCTACGAGCAGTACTTC.

The chain joins TRBV19 to TRBJ2-7; no clear D gene. Trimming left V 6 bases short and J 3 bases short, with 18 bases between. Per the germline V gene, CDR1 is LNHDA and CDR2 is SQIVND (reference sequence). The CDR3 extends over 15 amino acids. CDR3 coding DNA: TGTGCCAGTAGCCCTGGTTTCGGCGGTAACTACGAGCAGTACTTC. Translated: CASSPGFGGNYEQYF. The full variable domain, with the rest looked up from reference TRBV19 and TRBJ2-7, is DGGITQSPKYLFRKEGQNVTLSCEQNLNHDAMYWYRQDPGQGLRLIYYSQIVNDFQKGDIAEGYSVSREKKESFPLTVTSAQKNPTAFYLCASSPGFGGNYEQYFGPGTRLTVT.

This chain uses TRBV5-1 with TRBJ2-1, with TRBD2 as a possible D gene (6 bases). Between the trimmed V and J ends, which lost 3 bases and 2 bases, there was a span of 12 bases. The CDR3 is 15 amino acids. From germline, CDR1 is SGHRS and CDR2 YFSETQ. The CDR3 DNA reads as TGCGCCAGCAGCTCCACTAGCAGAACCTACAATGAGCAGTTCTTC. It yields the protein CASSSTSRTYNEQFF.

This clone was observed once. Within the sample, other DNA sequences also encode this same CDR3. The V and J genes are TRBV29-1 and TRBJ1-1, with 7 bases lining up with TRBD1. With 2 bases clipped from V and 1 base from J, the junction kept 1 base outside the gene matches. The CDR3 has 13 amino acids. The germline CDR1 and CDR2 sequences are SQVTM and ANQGSEA. CDR3 in amino acids: CSVESGGNTEAFF. The CDR3 DNA is TGCAGCGTTGAATCAGGGGGGAACACTGAAGCTTTCTTT.

V usage is TRBV5-1 and J usage is TRBJ2-1; tentative D call: TRBD1 (7 bases). V was clipped by 0 bases and J by 7 bases, with 23 bases between them. The CDR3 runs to 18 residues. Germline loops: CDR1 SGHRS, CDR2 YFSETQ. The CDR3 sequence: CASSLAVAGQFLENEQFF. The DNA for the CDR3 is TGCGCCAGCAGCTTGGCTGTGGCGGGACAGTTTTTAGAGAATGAGCAGTTCTTC.

This clone came up a few times. V is TRBV14 and J is TRBJ1-2; weak D call: TRBD1 (5 bases). The V end was cut by 4 bases, the J end by 5 bases, with 17 bases between. Germline V lookup: CDR1 SGHDN, CDR2 FVKESK. This CDR3 spans 15 amino acids. CDR3 sequence: CASSPHSGKGYGYTF. CDR3 nucleotide sequence: TGTGCCAGCAGCCCTCACAGTGGGAAGGGGTATGGCTACACCTTC.

This clone was seen just once. V is TRBV14 and J is TRBJ1-2, with unresolved D. Germline V gene data show CDR1 as SGHDN and CDR2 as FVKESK. The CDR3 runs to 14 residues. Deletions cut 5 bases from V and 4 bases from J, with 14 bases between. The CDR3 DNA is TGTGCCAGCAGCTACGCGGCGGATTTCTATGGCTACACCTTC. Translation: CASSYAADFYGYTF.

This rearrangement joins TRBV4-1 to TRBJ1-1, with D unclear. Germline-derived CDR1 and CDR2 are MGHRA and YSYEKL. The length of the CDR3 is 14 residues. Trimming left V 3 bases short and J 0 bases short, with 8 bases between. In DNA, the CDR3 is TGCGCCAGCAGCCAGCGACTACTGAACACTGAAGCTTTCTTT. This sequence encodes CASSQRLLNTEAFF.

The rearrangement uses TRBV6-5 and TRBJ2-1, with D maybe TRBD2 (5 bases). The V end lost 5 bases, the J end lost 8 bases, and 16 bases lay between the germline ends. CDR1 and CDR2 from the germline V gene are MNHEY and SVGAGI. This CDR3 has 14 amino acids. CDR3 protein: CASSPVLGSDEQFF. CDR3 DNA: TGTGCCAGCAGTCCCGTTTTGGGGAGCGATGAGCAGTTCTTC.

This clone was observed a few times. The CDR3 sequence is CASTPLTSGSADTQYF. The DNA for the CDR3 is TGTGCCAGCACGCCACTGACTAGCGGGTCTGCAGATACGCAGTATTTT. The chain combines TRBV28 with TRBJ2-3, with 10 bases that match TRBD2. CDR3 length equals 16 residues. V trimming: 7 bases; J trimming: 4 bases; junction bases outside the gene matches: 11. Germline lookup yields CDR1 MDHEN and CDR2 SYDVKM.

The chain uses TRBV11-2 and TRBJ2-1; D is undetermined. Germline-derived CDR1 and CDR2 are SGHAT and FQNNGV. The CDR3 consists of 17 residues. V gave up 3 bases and J gave up 0 bases, with 15 bases separating them. CDR3 coding DNA: TGTGCCAGCAGCTTGTCTGTGCGCGCCCGCTCCTACAATGAGCAGTTCTTC. It translates to CASSLSVRARSYNEQFF. Variable domain in full (rest from reference TRBV11-2 and TRBJ2-1): EAGVAQSPRYKIIEKRQSVAFWCNPISGHATLYWYQQILGQGPKLLIQFQNNGVVDDSQLPKDRFSAERLKGVDSTLKIQPAKLEDSAVYLCASSLSVRARSYNEQFFGPGTRLTVL.

This sequence joins TRBV4-1 and TRBJ1-2; no definite D call. CDR1 MGHRA and CDR2 YSYEKL come from the germline V gene. V lost 1 base to trimming and J lost 1 base, with 22 bases between them. The CDR3 is 19 amino acids. CDR3: CASSQVRAGVQTNNYGYTF. The CDR3 DNA follows: TGCGCCAGCAGCCAAGTGAGGGCCGGGGTACAGACAAATAACTATGGCTACACCTTC.

This rearrangement joins TRBV7-2 to TRBJ2-7, with 7 bases matching TRBD2. The CDR3 extends over 15 amino acids. The V gene's germline CDR1 is SGHTA and CDR2 FQGNSA. V was clipped by 2 bases and J by 0 bases; unmatched bases: 4. The CDR3 here is CASSLRAGASYEQYF. CDR3 in DNA: TGTGCCAGCAGCTTAAGGGCGGGAGCCTCCTACGAGCAGTACTTC.

The V and J genes are TRBV19 and TRBJ2-1; D is possibly TRBD2 (5 bases). Looked up from germline, CDR1 is LNHDA and CDR2 is SQIVND (reference sequence). The CDR3 sequence is 16 residues long. V was clipped by 2 bases and J by 0 bases, with 11 bases between them. The chain's CDR3 is CASSIRRVSSYNEQFF. In DNA, the CDR3 is TGTGCCAGTAGTATAAGGCGGGTCAGCTCCTACAATGAGCAGTTCTTC.

This chain uses TRBV29-1 with TRBJ1-5; D not certain. Trimming pared 8 bases from V and 4 bases from J, leaving 12 bases between. The CDR3 extends over 12 amino acids. Germline CDR1 and CDR2: SQVTM and ANQGSEA. DNA for the CDR3: TGCAGCTGCCCAGAAAAAAATCAGCCCCAGCATTTT. Translated, it gives CSCPEKNQPQHF.

The CDR3 bases are TGTGCCAGCACTAAGGTTAGGGCGGAAGGGAGTTCACCCCTCCACTTT. Amino acid sequence: CASTKVRAEGSSPLHF. J is TRBJ1-6 and V is TRBV2; D gene ambiguous. CDR1 is SNHLY, CDR2 FYNNEI, per germline. V lost 7 bases, J lost 9 bases, and 22 bases lay in between. The CDR3 length is 16 residues. The variable domain in full, with the rest retrieved from reference TRBV2 and TRBJ1-6, is EPEVTQTPSHQVTQMGQEVILRCVPISNHLYFYWYRQILGQKVEFLVSFYNNEISEKSEIFDDQFSVERPDGSNFTLKIRSTKLEDSAMYFCASTKVRAEGSSPLHFGNGTRLTVT.

This clone was observed a single time. This chain joins TRBV5-1 and TRBJ1-2, with no clear D. Germline V gives CDR1 SGHRS, CDR2 YFSETQ. The V end lost 0 bases, the J end lost 6 bases, and 15 bases lay between the germline ends. The length of the CDR3 is 15 residues. CDR3 DNA: TGCGCCAGCAGCTTGGAAGGATTGGCGGGGAATGGCTACACCTTC. Amino acid sequence: CASSLEGLAGNGYTF.

The chain employs TRBV28 and TRBJ2-7; 7 bases line up with TRBD2. The ends lost 1 base at V and 2 bases at J; junction bases unmatched: 14. The V gene's germline CDR1 is MDHEN and CDR2 SYDVKM. The CDR3 spans 18 residues. CDR3 residues: CASSLFRRMREIPYEQYF. CDR3 nucleotides: TGTGCCAGCAGTTTATTTAGGAGGATGCGGGAGATTCCCTACGAGCAGTACTTC.

This chain connects TRBV19 to TRBJ2-1, with 8 bases identical to TRBD1. This CDR3 contains 13 residues. V lost 4 bases, J lost 14 bases, and 10 bases stayed unmatched. CDR1 and CDR2 from the germline V gene are LNHDA and SQIVND (reference sequence). The CDR3 here is CASSTRVETGEFF. The CDR3 DNA is TGTGCCAGTAGTACACGGGTGGAGACAGGGGAGTTCTTC.